This T cell receptor (beta chain) was sequenced during a study of identical twins. This clonotype was seen once. The target antigen is unknown. Germline CDR1 is MNHNS and CDR2 is SASEGT. This CDR3 comprises 14 residues. The V segment lost 5 bases and the J segment 7 bases; nucleotides outside the gene matches: 6. TCRdb ran MiXCR on the 5' RACE reads and lists one entry per CDR3 protein. This sample has about 520,000 distinct CDR3 sequences; roughly a fifth occur once, and the top ten carry under 0.95%. Overall study results and limits: The same donors were not followed; conclusions instead depended on cross-sectional statistical analysis.

This sample also appeared in a second study, on T cells expressing NK-cell markers. That paper adds: The study sequenced eight donors, seven HCMV-seropositive and one seronegative.

The chain links TRBV6-1 to TRBJ1-1, with 11 bases lining up with TRBD1. The sample was CD4+ T cells sorted from blood. This TCR came from a woman aged 18-29 years in good health. The CDR3 loop is CASSRDRGGNEAFF. In DNA form, the CDR3 reads TGTGCCAGCAGTCGGGACAGGGGGGGTAATGAAGCTTTCTTT.